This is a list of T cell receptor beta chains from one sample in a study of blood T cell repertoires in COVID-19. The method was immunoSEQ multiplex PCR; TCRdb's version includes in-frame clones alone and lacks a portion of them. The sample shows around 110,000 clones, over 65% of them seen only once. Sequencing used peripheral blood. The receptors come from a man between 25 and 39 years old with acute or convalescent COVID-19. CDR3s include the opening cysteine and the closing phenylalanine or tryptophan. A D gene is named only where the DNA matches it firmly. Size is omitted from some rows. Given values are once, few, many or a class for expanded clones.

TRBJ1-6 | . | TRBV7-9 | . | CASSLGPGVLALHF | TGTGCCAGCAGCTTAGGGCCCGGGGTTCTGGCCCTCCACTTT
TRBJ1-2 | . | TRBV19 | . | CASSIGVLGYGYTF | TGTGCCAGTAGTATCGGGGTGTTGGGTTATGGCTACACCTTC
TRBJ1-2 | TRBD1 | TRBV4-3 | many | CASSQGTGGNYGYTF | TGCGCCAGCAGCCAGGGGACAGGAGGGAACTATGGCTACACCTTC
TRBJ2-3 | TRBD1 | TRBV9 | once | CASSVTGGYTDTQYF | TGTGCCAGCAGCGTCACAGGGGGCTACACAGATACGCAGTATTTT
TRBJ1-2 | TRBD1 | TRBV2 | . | CASSEQTGGYGYTF | TGTGCCAGCAGTGAACAGACAGGGGGGTATGGCTACACCTTC
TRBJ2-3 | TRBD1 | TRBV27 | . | CASSLRGQGTTDTQYF | TGTGCCAGCAGTCTCCGGGGACAGGGGACGACAGATACGCAGTATTTT
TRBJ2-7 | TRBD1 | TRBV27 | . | CASSPTQGVIDEQYF | TGTGCCAGCAGTCCCACACAGGGGGTGATCGACGAGCAGTACTTC
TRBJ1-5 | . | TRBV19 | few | CASSRDYSNQPQHF | TGTGCCAGTAGCCGAGATTATAGCAATCAGCCCCAGCATTTT
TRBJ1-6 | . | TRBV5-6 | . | CASSWRNSPLHF | TGTGCCAGCAGCTGGAGAAATTCACCCCTCCACTTT
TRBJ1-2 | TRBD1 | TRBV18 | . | CASSPVGTANYGYTF | TGTGCCAGCTCACCAGTGGGGACAGCTAACTATGGCTACACCTTC
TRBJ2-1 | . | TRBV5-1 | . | CASSLRVDEQFF | TGCGCCAGCAGCTTGCGGGTGGATGAGCAGTTCTTC
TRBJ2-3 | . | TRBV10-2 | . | CASRDPREHTDTQYF | TGCGCCAGCAGGGACCCAAGGGAGCACACAGATACGCAGTATTTT
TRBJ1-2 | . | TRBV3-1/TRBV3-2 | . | CASSRANTGEDGYTF | TGTGCCAGCAGCCGAGCCAATACGGGTGAGGATGGCTACACCTTC
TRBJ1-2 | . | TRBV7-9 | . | CASSLVSGPYGYTF | TGTGCCAGCAGCTTAGTGTCAGGGCCCTATGGCTACACCTTC
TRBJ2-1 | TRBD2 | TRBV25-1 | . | CASSSRQGLAVYNEQFF | TGTGCCAGCAGTTCCCGACAGGGACTAGCGGTTTACAATGAGCAGTTCTTC
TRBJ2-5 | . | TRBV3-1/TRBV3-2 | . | CASSQRTSYQETQYF | TGTGCCAGCAGCCAAAGGACTTCGTACCAAGAGACCCAGTACTTC
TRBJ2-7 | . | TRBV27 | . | CASRMGQYYEQYF | TGTGCCAGCAGAATGGGACAATACTACGAGCAGTACTTC
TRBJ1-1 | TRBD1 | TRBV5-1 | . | CASSPFGTDTEAFF | TGCGCCAGCAGTCCGTTCGGGACAGACACTGAAGCTTTCTTT
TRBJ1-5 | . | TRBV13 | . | CASSLGQQPQHF | TGTGCCAGCAGCTTAGGACAACAGCCCCAGCATTTT
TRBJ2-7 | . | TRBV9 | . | CASSAQEGGSYEQYF | TGTGCCAGCAGCGCCCAGGAAGGGGGCTCCTACGAGCAGTACTTC
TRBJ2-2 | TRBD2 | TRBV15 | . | CATSSGLAVGLGELFF | TGTGCCACCAGCAGCGGACTAGCGGTCGGACTCGGGGAGCTGTTTTTT
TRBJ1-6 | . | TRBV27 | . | CASRGGGNSNSPLHF | TGTGCCAGCAGAGGAGGAGGGAACAGCAATTCACCCCTCCACTTT
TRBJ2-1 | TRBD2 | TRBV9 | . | CASSAGKRTSGPYNEQFF | TGTGCCAGCAGCGCGGGGAAACGGACTAGCGGGCCATACAATGAGCAGTTCTTC
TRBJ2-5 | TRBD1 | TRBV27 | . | CASSLYSTGETQYF | TGTGCCAGCAGTTTATATTCGACAGGGGAGACCCAGTACTTC
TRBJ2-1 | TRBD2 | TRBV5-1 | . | CASSLFSSGIDNEQFF | TGCGCCAGCAGCTTGTTTAGTAGCGGGATCGACAATGAGCAGTTCTTC
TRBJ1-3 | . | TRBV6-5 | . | CASHAGASGNTIYF | TGTGCCAGTCACGCGGGGGCCTCTGGAAACACCATATATTTT
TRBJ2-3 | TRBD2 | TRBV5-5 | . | CASTTMTAGGPSDTQYF | TGTGCCAGCACCACTATGACGGCGGGGGGGCCATCCGATACGCAGTATTTT
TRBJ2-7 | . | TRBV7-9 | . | CASSLLASYEQYF | TGTGCCAGCAGCTTATTAGCCTCCTACGAGCAGTACTTC
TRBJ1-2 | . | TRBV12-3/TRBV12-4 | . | CASSSGGNYGYTF | TGTGCCAGCAGTTCTGGGGGGAACTATGGCTACACCTTC
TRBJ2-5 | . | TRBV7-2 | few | CASSNQGGGQETQYF | TGTGCCAGCAGCAATCAGGGAGGGGGGCAAGAGACCCAGTACTTC
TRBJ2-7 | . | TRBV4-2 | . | CASSQDHTLYEQYF | TGTGCCAGCAGCCAAGATCATACCCTATACGAGCAGTACTTC
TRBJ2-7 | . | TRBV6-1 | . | CASSEAWTRRGSEQYF | TGTGCCAGCAGTGAAGCATGGACGCGGAGAGGGTCCGAGCAGTACTTC
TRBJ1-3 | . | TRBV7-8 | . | CASSLAGGGSGNTIYF | TGTGCCAGCAGCCTAGCCGGGGGTGGCTCTGGAAACACCATATATTTT
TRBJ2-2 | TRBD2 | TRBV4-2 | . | CASSQDPASGRTGELFF | TGTGCCAGCAGCCAAGATCCGGCTAGCGGGAGAACCGGGGAGCTGTTTTTT
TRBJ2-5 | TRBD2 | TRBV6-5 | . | CASRRAGGLETQYF | TGTGCCAGCAGAAGAGCGGGAGGTCTGGAGACCCAGTACTTC
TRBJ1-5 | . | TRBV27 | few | CASSSTTGISNQPQHF | TGTGCCAGCAGTTCAACTACAGGGATTAGCAATCAGCCCCAGCATTTT
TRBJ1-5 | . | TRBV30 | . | CAWSVSGDNQPQHF | TGTGCCTGGAGTGTATCAGGGGATAATCAGCCCCAGCATTTT
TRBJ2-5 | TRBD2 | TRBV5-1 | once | CASSSGGTSGGQETQYF | TGCGCCAGCAGCTCGGGAGGGACTAGCGGGGGGCAGGAGACCCAGTACTTC
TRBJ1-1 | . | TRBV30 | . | CAWKVARVAFF | TGTGCCTGGAAGGTGGCGCGGGTAGCTTTCTTT
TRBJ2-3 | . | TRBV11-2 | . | CASSSWKGADTQYF | TGTGCCAGCAGCTCCTGGAAGGGGGCAGATACGCAGTATTTT
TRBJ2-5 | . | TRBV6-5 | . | CASQRAGETQYF | TGTGCCAGCCAAAGGGCGGGAGAGACCCAGTACTTC
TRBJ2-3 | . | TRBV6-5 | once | CASVGGANTQYF | TGTGCCAGCGTGGGGGGGGCGAATACGCAGTATTTT
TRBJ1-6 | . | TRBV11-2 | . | CASSFLPGGDSPLHF | TGTGCCAGCAGCTTTTTACCGGGGGGAGATTCACCCCTCCACTTT
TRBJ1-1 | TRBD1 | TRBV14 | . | CASSHLQGRRDTEAFF | TGTGCCAGCAGCCACCTACAGGGGCGAAGGGACACTGAAGCTTTCTTT
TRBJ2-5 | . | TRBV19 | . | CASSMGGAGKETQYF | TGTGCCAGTAGTATGGGGGGGGCAGGGAAAGAGACCCAGTACTTC
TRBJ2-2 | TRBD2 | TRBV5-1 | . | CASSWPGYQRENTGELFF | TGCGCCAGCAGCTGGCCAGGGTACCAGCGGGAGAACACCGGGGAGCTGTTTTTT
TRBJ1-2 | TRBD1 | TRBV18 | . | CASSPSGGPSLNYGYTF | TGTGCCAGCTCACCGTCAGGGGGACCATCCTTAAACTATGGCTACACCTTC
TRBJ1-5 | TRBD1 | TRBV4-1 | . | CASSPGQGLNQPQHF | TGCGCCAGCAGCCCGGGACAGGGATTGAATCAGCCCCAGCATTTT
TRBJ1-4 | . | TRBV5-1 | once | CASSLQGRGQGEKLFF | TGCGCCAGCAGCTTACAAGGGCGGGGGCAAGGAGAAAAACTGTTTTTT
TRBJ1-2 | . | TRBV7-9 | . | CASSLVAPSYGYTF | TGTGCCAGCAGCTTAGTAGCCCCTTCCTATGGCTACACCTTC
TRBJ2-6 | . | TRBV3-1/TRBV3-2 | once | CASSQDHSGANVLTF | TGTGCCAGCAGCCAAGATCACTCTGGGGCCAACGTCCTGACTTTC
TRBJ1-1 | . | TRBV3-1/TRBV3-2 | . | CASGRGLFTEAFF | TGTGCCAGCGGCAGGGGTTTATTCACTGAAGCTTTCTTT
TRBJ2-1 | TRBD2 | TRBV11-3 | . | CASSVNSGRQFF | TGTGCCAGCAGCGTGAATAGCGGGAGACAGTTCTTC